These T cell receptor beta chains were read from a single sample in a study of blood T cell repertoires in COVID-19. Only in-frame clones appear in the TCRdb table, and some are missing; sequencing was by immunoSEQ multiplex PCR. The sample shows about 180,000 clones, approximately 85% of them seen only once. The source material was peripheral blood. These receptors all come from a man aged 55 to 70 with acute or convalescent COVID-19. Each CDR3 is given with its conserved first and last residue. D genes are given only for firm matches. Size is stated for part of the rows, as once, few or many counts, or as a class when the clone is expanded.

>.|TRBJ2-3|TRBD2|TRBV6-2/TRBV6-3|17
CASSYDLAGGPEDTQYF
TGTGCCAGCAGTTACGACCTAGCGGGAGGGCCAGAGGATACGCAGTATTTT
>.|TRBJ2-7|TRBD2|TRBV6-5|14
CASSYGTSVYEQYF
TGTGCCAGCAGTTATGGGACTAGCGTCTACGAGCAGTACTTC
>.|TRBJ1-6|.|TRBV27|14
CASSLSPGPSPLHF
TGTGCCAGCAGTTTATCGCCGGGTCCATCACCCCTCCACTTT
>few|TRBJ2-7|.|TRBV5-4|15
CASSLDPGAHYEQYF
TGTGCCAGCAGCTTGGACCCGGGAGCTCACTACGAGCAGTACTTC
>.|TRBJ2-7|TRBD1|TRBV28|15
CASSPPGQGEYEQYF
TGTGCCAGCAGTCCTCCGGGACAGGGGGAGTACGAGCAGTACTTC
>.|TRBJ2-7|TRBD2|TRBV30|15
CASGTSGSNSYEQYF
TGTGCCTCAGGGACTAGCGGGAGCAACTCCTACGAGCAGTACTTC
>.|TRBJ1-1|.|TRBV7-3|14
CASSPRPGNTEAFF
TGTGCCAGCAGCCCCCGCCCCGGGAACACTGAAGCTTTCTTT
>.|TRBJ2-7|TRBD2|TRBV3-1/TRBV3-2|15
CASSRSGGNSYEQYF
TGTGCCAGCAGCCGCTCGGGAGGGAACTCCTACGAGCAGTACTTC
>.|TRBJ1-5|.|TRBV19|15
CASSPTGTGNQPQHF
TGTGCCAGTAGTCCTACAGGGACCGGCAATCAGCCCCAGCATTTT
>.|TRBJ2-2|.|TRBV20-1|14
CSASSRRGTGELFF
TGCAGTGCTAGTTCCCGACGGGGCACCGGGGAGCTGTTTTTT
>.|TRBJ2-1|TRBD2|TRBV30|13
CAWCRLARDEQFF
TGTGCCTGGTGTCGACTAGCTAGGGATGAGCAGTTCTTC
>once|TRBJ1-2|TRBD1|TRBV19|12
CASSVDRGGYTF
TGTGCCAGTAGTGTCGACAGGGGCGGCTACACCTTC
>.|TRBJ1-6|TRBD1|TRBV7-2|15
CASSSQGALNSPLHF
TGTGCCAGCAGCTCTCAGGGGGCCTTAAATTCACCCCTCCACTTT
>.|TRBJ2-5|TRBD2|TRBV9|15
CASSAPAGGQETQYF
TGTGCCAGCAGCGCCCCTGCGGGGGGGCAAGAGACCCAGTACTTC
>once|TRBJ2-7|TRBD2|TRBV7-2|15
CASSLASGRGYEQYF
TGTGCCAGCAGCTTAGCTAGCGGGAGGGGCTACGAGCAGTACTTC
>.|TRBJ2-7|TRBD1|TRBV5-1|15
CASSTPGTASYEQYF
TGCGCCAGCAGCACCCCCGGGACAGCTTCCTACGAGCAGTACTTC
>.|TRBJ2-1|TRBD2|TRBV19|15
CASQWTSGAGNEQFF
TGTGCCAGTCAATGGACTAGCGGGGCGGGGAATGAGCAGTTCTTC
>.|TRBJ2-7|.|TRBV28|10
CATFSYEQYF
TGTGCCACCTTCAGTTACGAGCAGTACTTC
>.|TRBJ2-5|.|TRBV20-1|11
CSARGRETQYF
TGCAGTGCTAGAGGGAGGGAGACCCAGTACTTC
>.|TRBJ1-5|.|TRBV2|13
CASTQEANQPQHF
TGTGCCAGCACCCAGGAGGCCAATCAGCCCCAGCATTTT
>.|TRBJ1-4|.|TRBV27|15
CASGVYSATNEKLFF
TGTGCCAGCGGAGTTTACTCCGCAACTAATGAAAAACTGTTTTTT
>once|TRBJ2-7|TRBD1|TRBV6-5|15
CASSTWDSPLYEQYF
TGTGCCAGCAGTACCTGGGACAGCCCTCTCTACGAGCAGTACTTC
>.|TRBJ2-1|TRBD1|TRBV5-4|15
CASSSGTGQGNEQFF
TGTGCCAGCAGCTCCGGGACAGGGCAGGGGAATGAGCAGTTCTTC
>.|TRBJ2-1|.|TRBV27|15
CASRGLARTYNEQFF
TGTGCCAGCCGTGGATTGGCGCGGACCTACAATGAGCAGTTCTTC
>.|TRBJ2-3|TRBD2|TRBV5-1|15
CASSPGLHHTDTQYF
TGCGCCAGCAGCCCGGGACTACATCACACAGATACGCAGTATTTT
>.|TRBJ1-6|TRBD1|TRBV15|15
CATSREGGGDSPLHF
TGTGCCACCAGCAGAGAAGGAGGGGGCGATTCACCCCTCCACTTT
>.|TRBJ1-1|.|TRBV5-8|15
CASSFPGSLGTEAFF
TGTGCCAGCAGCTTTCCGGGATCCCTGGGCACTGAAGCTTTCTTT
>.|TRBJ2-7|TRBD1|TRBV19|15
CASSHRDSLTDEQYF
TGTGCCAGTAGTCACCGGGACAGCCTTACCGACGAGCAGTACTTC
>.|TRBJ2-3|TRBD2|TRBV6-2/TRBV6-3|17
CASSPGLAGGSTDTQYF
TGTGCCAGCAGCCCGGGACTAGCGGGAGGAAGCACAGATACGCAGTATTTT
>.|TRBJ2-3|.|TRBV7-2|15
CASSLILGPTYTQYF
TGTGCCAGCAGCTTGATCCTGGGGCCAACTTATACGCAGTATTTT
>.|TRBJ2-7|TRBD1|TRBV15|15
CATSSDRGRSYEQYF
TGTGCCACCAGCAGCGACAGGGGAAGGTCCTACGAGCAGTACTTC
>few|TRBJ1-6|TRBD1|TRBV28|14
CASSSGQANSPLHF
TGTGCCAGCAGTTCCGGACAGGCTAATTCACCCCTCCACTTT
>.|TRBJ1-2|TRBD1|TRBV4-3|16
CASSQDLDRGLRGYTF
TGCGCCAGCAGCCAAGATCTGGACAGGGGGCTTCGCGGCTACACCTTC
>.|TRBJ2-1|.|TRBV2|14
CASSLRGSANEQFF
TGTGCCAGCAGCTTGCGCGGATCTGCCAATGAGCAGTTCTTC
>.|TRBJ1-2|.|TRBV5-6|16
CASSRWGGRESYGYTF
TGTGCCAGCAGCCGCTGGGGGGGCAGGGAATCTTATGGCTACACCTTC
>.|TRBJ1-5|TRBD1|TRBV5-8|15
CASSLEGTGYQPQHF
TGTGCCAGCAGCTTGGAGGGGACAGGCTATCAGCCCCAGCATTTT
>.|TRBJ2-7|TRBD2|TRBV7-6|15
CASSPLAGYSYEQYF
TGTGCCAGCAGCCCCTTAGCGGGATACTCCTACGAGCAGTACTTC
>.|TRBJ2-1|.|TRBV7-2|15
CASKTQTFSYNEQFF
TGTGCCAGCAAAACCCAGACTTTTTCCTACAATGAGCAGTTCTTC
>.|TRBJ2-3|.|TRBV6-6|15
CASRPGPFIRGPQYF
TGTGCCAGCAGACCCGGCCCCTTTATTCGAGGTCCGCAGTATTTT
>.|TRBJ2-3|.|TRBV5-1|18
CASSMGSPPLGGADTQYF
TGCGCCAGCAGCATGGGATCCCCACCGTTGGGTGGAGCAGATACGCAGTATTTT